This TCR beta chain stems from a study of technical replicates of blood from a few donors. Libraries were prepared by immunoSEQ multiplex PCR; TCRdb keeps only in-frame clonotypes and omits some of them. The repertoire holds tens of thousands of clones, about 93% seen once, with around 0.25% in the top ten. The source of this sequence is a human donor in good health. What was sequenced was T cells isolated from PBMCs.

The CDR3 coding sequence is TGTGCCAGCAGCTTAGGGGTACAGGACGAGCAGTACTTC. Translated: CASSLGVQDEQYF. The chain uses TRBV7-9 and TRBJ2-7, with TRBD1 as a possible D gene (5 bases). Germline CDR1 and CDR2: SEHNR and FQNEAQ (reference sequence). This CDR3 spans 13 amino acids. Deletions cut 1 base from V and 5 bases from J, with 9 bases between.